This T cell receptor beta chain came from a study of blood T cell repertoires in COVID-19. Turning to the study itself: Specimens from acute and convalescent COVID-19 originated in the United States, Italy and Spain. PBMCs, B-cell-depleted T cells, or T cells provided the cDNA or gDNA that made up the material.

In the authors' workflow: Estimation of nucleated cell counts relied on the amplification of reference gene primers. Assay: immunoSEQ multiplex PCR; the TCRdb copy retains only in-frame clones and omits some. V and J calls and clone size are copied from that table; D and trimming were computed from the DNA. The data contain roughly 200,000 clones, about 87% of them singletons. This clone was seen once. Trimming stripped 2 bases from V and 2 bases from J, with 4 bases between. Germline CDR1 reads KGHSH; CDR2 reads LQKENI. This CDR3 is built from 13 residues. The chain couples TRBV18 to TRBJ2-4; D call uncertain. This TCR derives from a man between 65 and 85 years old with acute or convalescent COVID-19. Sequenced input: peripheral blood. The CDR3 sequence: CASSPETKNIQYF. The CDR3 nucleotides are TGTGCCAGCTCACCAGAGACCAAAAACATTCAGTACTTC.